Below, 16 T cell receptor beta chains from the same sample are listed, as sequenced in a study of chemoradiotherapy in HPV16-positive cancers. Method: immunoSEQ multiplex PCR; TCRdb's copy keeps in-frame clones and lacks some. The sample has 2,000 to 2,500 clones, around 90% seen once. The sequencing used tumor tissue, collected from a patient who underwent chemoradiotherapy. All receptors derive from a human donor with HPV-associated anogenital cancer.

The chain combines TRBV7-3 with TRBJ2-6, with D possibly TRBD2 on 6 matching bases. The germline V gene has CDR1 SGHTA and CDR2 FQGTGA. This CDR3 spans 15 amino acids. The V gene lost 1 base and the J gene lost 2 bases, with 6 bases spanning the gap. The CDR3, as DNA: TGTGCCAGCAGCTTAAGCGGGACTGGGGCCAACGTCCTGACTTTC. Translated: CASSLSGTGANVLTF.

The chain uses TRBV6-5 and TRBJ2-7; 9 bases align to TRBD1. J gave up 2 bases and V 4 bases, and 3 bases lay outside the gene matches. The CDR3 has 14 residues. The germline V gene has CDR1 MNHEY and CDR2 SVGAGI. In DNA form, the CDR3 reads TGTGCCAGCAGTTTAGACAGGGGGGCCTACGAGCAGTACTTC. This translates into CASSLDRGAYEQYF.

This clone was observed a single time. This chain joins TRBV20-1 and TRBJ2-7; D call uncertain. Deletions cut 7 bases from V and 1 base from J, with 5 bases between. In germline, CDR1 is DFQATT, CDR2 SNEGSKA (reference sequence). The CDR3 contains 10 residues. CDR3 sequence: CSVRSYEQYF. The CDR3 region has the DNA TGCAGTGTACGATCCTACGAGCAGTACTTC.

CDR3 bases: TGTGCCAGCAGCCTATTTAGCGGGGGGGCCACAGATACGCAGTATTTT. Translated: CASSLFSGGATDTQYF. The chain has TRBV2 and TRBJ2-3; 11 nucleotides agree with TRBD2. The CDR3 length is 16 residues. Germline V gene sequence: CDR1 SNHLY, CDR2 FYNNEI. J lost 2 bases, V lost 6 bases, and 7 bases had no gene match. Full variable domain (remainder filled in from reference TRBV2 and TRBJ2-3): EPEVTQTPSHQVTQMGQEVILRCVPISNHLYFYWYRQILGQKVEFLVSFYNNEISEKSEIFDDQFSVERPDGSNFTLKIRSTKLEDSAMYFCASSLFSGGATDTQYFGPGTRLTVL.

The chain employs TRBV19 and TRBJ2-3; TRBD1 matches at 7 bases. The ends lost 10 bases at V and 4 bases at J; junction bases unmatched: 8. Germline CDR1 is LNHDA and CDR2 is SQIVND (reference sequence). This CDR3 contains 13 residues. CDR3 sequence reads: CATRDSRSDTQYF. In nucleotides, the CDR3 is TGTGCCACCCGGGACAGTCGGTCAGATACGCAGTATTTT.

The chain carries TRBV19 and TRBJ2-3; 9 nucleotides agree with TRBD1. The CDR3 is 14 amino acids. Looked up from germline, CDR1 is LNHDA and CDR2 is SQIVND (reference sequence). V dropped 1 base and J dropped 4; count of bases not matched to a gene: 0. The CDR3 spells CASSIGQGADTQYF. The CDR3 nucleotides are TGTGCCAGTAGTATAGGACAGGGGGCAGATACGCAGTATTTT.

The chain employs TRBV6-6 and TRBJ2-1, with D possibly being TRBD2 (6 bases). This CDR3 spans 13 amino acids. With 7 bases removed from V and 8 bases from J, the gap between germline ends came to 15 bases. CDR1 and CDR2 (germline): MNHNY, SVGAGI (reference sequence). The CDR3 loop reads CASNLRRGDEQFF. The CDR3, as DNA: TGTGCCAGCAACCTACGGAGGGGCGATGAGCAGTTCTTC.

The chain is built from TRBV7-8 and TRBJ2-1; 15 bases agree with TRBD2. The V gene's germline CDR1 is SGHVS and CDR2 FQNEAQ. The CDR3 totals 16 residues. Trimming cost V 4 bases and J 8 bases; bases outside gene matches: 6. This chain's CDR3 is CASSYIGTSGGYEQFF. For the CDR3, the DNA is TGTGCCAGCAGCTATATCGGGACTAGCGGGGGGTATGAGCAGTTCTTC.

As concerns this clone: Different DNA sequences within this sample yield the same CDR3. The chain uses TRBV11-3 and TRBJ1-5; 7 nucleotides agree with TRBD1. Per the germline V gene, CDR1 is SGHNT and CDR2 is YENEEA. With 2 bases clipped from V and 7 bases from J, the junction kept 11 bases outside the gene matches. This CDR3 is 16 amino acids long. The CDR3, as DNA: TGTGCCAGCAGCTTAAAGGGGGCAGACGCACGGCAGCCCCAGCATTTT. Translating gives CASSLKGADARQPQHF.

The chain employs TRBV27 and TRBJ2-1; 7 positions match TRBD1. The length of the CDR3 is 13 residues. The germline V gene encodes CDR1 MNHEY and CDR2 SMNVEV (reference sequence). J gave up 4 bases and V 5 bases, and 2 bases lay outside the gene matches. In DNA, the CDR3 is TGTGCCAGCAGTGGGACAGTTTACAATGAGCAGTTCTTC. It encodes CASSGTVYNEQFF.

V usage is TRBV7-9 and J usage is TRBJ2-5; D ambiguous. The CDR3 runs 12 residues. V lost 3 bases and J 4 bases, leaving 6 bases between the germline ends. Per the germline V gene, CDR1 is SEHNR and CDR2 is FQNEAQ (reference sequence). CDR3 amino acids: CASSFGLETQYF. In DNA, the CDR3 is TGTGCCAGCAGCTTCGGTTTAGAGACCCAGTACTTC.

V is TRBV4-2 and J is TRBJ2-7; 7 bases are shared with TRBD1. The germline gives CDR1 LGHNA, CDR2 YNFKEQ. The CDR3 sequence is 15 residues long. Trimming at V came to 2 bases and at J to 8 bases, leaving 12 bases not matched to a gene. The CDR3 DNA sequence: TGTGCCAGCAGCCAACTGGGACAGCCGGGCGAAAAGCAGTACTTC. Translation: CASSQLGQPGEKQYF.

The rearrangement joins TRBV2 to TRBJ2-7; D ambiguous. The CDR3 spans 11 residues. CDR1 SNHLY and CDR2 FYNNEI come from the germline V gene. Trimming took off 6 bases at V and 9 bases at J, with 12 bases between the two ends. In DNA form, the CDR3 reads TGTGCCAGCAGGGTCGGGCAGAGGCAGTACTTC. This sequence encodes CASRVGQRQYF.

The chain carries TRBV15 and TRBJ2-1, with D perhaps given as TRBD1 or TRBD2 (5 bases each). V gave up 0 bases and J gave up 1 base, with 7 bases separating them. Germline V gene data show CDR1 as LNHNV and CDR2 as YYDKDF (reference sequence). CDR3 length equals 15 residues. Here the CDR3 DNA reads TGTGCCACCAGCAGAGAGGGGGTTTCCTACAATGAGCAGTTCTTC. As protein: CATSREGVSYNEQFF.

For the CDR3, the DNA is TGTGCCAGCAGCTTCCCTGGACAGGGACCGAACACTGAAGCTTTCTTT. Amino acids: CASSFPGQGPNTEAFF. The J gene is TRBJ1-1, the V gene TRBV7-9, with 8 bases matching TRBD1. Germline V lookup: CDR1 SEHNR, CDR2 FQNEAQ (reference sequence). J gave up 1 base and V 3 bases, and 7 bases lay outside the gene matches. CDR3 length: 16 amino acids.

The CDR3 loop reads CASSLAFGTPSSYEQYF. CDR3 bases: TGTGCCAGCAGCTTAGCTTTCGGGACACCAAGCTCCTACGAGCAGTACTTC. The chain carries TRBV11-2 and TRBJ2-7, with D perhaps matching TRBD1 (6 bases). V was shortened by 1 base and J by 0 bases, with 16 bases between the two germline ends. Germline V gene lookup returns CDR1 SGHAT and CDR2 FQNNGV. CDR3 length: 17 residues.